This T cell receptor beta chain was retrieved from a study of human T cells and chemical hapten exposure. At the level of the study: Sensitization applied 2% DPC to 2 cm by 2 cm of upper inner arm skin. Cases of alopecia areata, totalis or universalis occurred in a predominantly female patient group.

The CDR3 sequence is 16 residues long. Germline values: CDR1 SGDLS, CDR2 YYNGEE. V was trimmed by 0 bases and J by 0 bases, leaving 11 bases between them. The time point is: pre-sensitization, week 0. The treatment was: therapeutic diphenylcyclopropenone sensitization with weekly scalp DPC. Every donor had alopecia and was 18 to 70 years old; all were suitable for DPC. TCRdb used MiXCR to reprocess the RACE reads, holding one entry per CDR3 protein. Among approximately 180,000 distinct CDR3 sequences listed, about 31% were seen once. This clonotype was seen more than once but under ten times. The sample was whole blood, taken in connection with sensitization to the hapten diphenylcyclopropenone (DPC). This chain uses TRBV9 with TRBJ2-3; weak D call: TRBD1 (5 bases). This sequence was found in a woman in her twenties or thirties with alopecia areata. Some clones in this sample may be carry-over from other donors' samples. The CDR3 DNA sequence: TGTGCCAGCAGCGTAGGACAGAGAGCTAGCACAGATACGCAGTATTTT. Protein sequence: CASSVGQRASTDTQYF. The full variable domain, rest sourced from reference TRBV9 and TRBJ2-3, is DSGVTQTPKHLITATGQRVTLRCSPRSGDLSVYWYQQSLDQGLQFLIQYYNGEERAKGNILERFSAQQFPDLHSELNLSSLELGDSALYFCASSVGQRASTDTQYFGPGTRLTVL.